This TCR beta chain was recovered during a study of esophageal squamous cell carcinoma tumors (dated by TCRdb to about 2021). At the level of the whole study: Immuno relation high and low groups were defined by principal component analysis with K-means clustering applied to immunohistochemical T-cell and checkpoint marker values. The 10 cases yielded about 1.6 million total TCRalpha reads and 1 million to 1.3 million total TCRbeta reads, of which about 32,000 and 35,000, respectively, were unique. The goal of the study was to evaluate both the diversity of the TCR repertoire and the shared TCR repertoires of T cells inside the tumor environment of esophageal squamous cell carcinoma. The wider cohort comprised about 53 surgically treated esophageal squamous cell carcinoma patients in Japan, with some 21 high and about 32 low immuno relation cases. TCR sequencing covered 10 patients: five randomly selected high immuno relation cases and five background-matched low immuno relation cases. Overall study results and their limits: Because TCRalpha and TCRbeta chains were sequenced separately, chain pairing and the antigens recognized remained unknown. Around 29 TRAV|TRAJ and fewer than 25 TRBV|TRBJ combinations appeared shared among high immuno relation cases, including TRAV13-1|TRAJ22 and TRBV7-9|TRBJ2-7. Only a few cases were included in the TCR repertoire analysis, and no investigation at the CDR3 clonotype level was carried out. About 30% of the 10 cases showed a single dominant TCRalpha VJ recombination with apparently reduced TCRalpha diversity. The high and low immuno relation groups did not differ in total TCR repertoire counts, but the high immuno relation group had more significant repertoire counts. Shared V|J recombination candidates may have been selected by chance because variation in the TCRalphabeta repertoire was large.

Library prep was done by 5' RACE. PCR with KAPA HiFi used TCRalpha or TCRbeta constant-region primers plus a P20EA primer, followed by nested second PCR with CA2 or CB2. Amplification of TCR genes was performed by unbiased adaptor ligation RT-PCR, in which reverse transcription was carried out with Superscript III and a polyT18-containing BSL-18E primer. Once second-strand synthesis and blunting were done, the P10EA/P20EA adaptor was ligated onto the 5' end of the cDNA, and NotI digestion came next. For both the first and second PCRs, approximately 20 cycles of 98 degrees C for 20 s, 65 degrees C for 30 s and 72 degrees C for 1 min were run. Amplicons were indexed with the Nextera XT Index kit v2 Set A, pooled in equimolar amounts and quantified on a Qubit 2.0 Fluorometer. For sequencing, the Illumina MiSeq platform generated 2x300 bp paired-end reads. On the study's bioinformatics: Reads were assigned to V and J genes by highest identity to IMGT reference sequences using Repertoire Genesis software ver.1.0. CDR3 was defined as the region from Cys104 to Phe118 plus Gly119 and was translated, and unique sequence reads were defined by distinct V, J and CDR3 amino acids. Shared V|J combinations were selected when significance was reached in both a Fisher's exact test in edgeR and a Mann Whitney U test. After singletons were removed and 500 repertoire combinations were bootstrapped, the repertoire dissimilarity index was calculated with the R rdi package. TCRdb handled the public reads itself, with Q25 trimming in fastp and clone calling in MiXCR, and kept productive beta chains. CDR3 protein duplicates are merged, each entry listing the most common genes and DNA. The V and J calls shown here were made by TCRdb, not taken from the authors' results. For this sample the table gives 5,700 or so distinct CDR3 sequences, of which 22% were detected only once. Jointly, the top ten make up roughly 30% of the sample.

The sample holds many counts of this clonotype. Its recognized antigen is unknown. Base qualities are missing; no much larger clone stands one base away. CDR1 and CDR2 (PRHDT, FYEKMQ) derive from the germline V gene (reference sequence). Including cysteine and phenylalanine, the CDR3 has 14 amino acids. Just CDR3 DNA is preserved here, 42 bases in frame from base 1. The V end loses 1 base and the J end loses 1 base, and a stretch of 6 bases separates them. Anyone who had received neoadjuvant chemotherapy or who was missing clinical information was not enrolled. The TCR-sequenced cases shown were male and had subtotal esophagectomy with 2- or 3-field lymphadenectomy. RNA was extracted from bulk tumor tissue sections with a Qiagen AllPrep kit, without T-cell sorting. Small sections of surgically resected tumor tissue were kept in RNAlater reagent at -80 degrees C until RNA was extracted.

The V gene is TRBV13 and the J gene is TRBJ2-3; no D segment can be confidently identified. This TCR was recovered from a man between 45 and 85 years old with esophageal squamous cell carcinoma. Sequencing was done on a sample of tumor tissue. The DNA sequence follows: TGTGCCAGCAGCTTAGTGGGTGGCACAGATACGCAGTATTTT. It is translated as CASSLVGGTDTQYF.